This TCR beta chain was recorded in a study of blood T cell repertoires in COVID-19. V was trimmed by 5 bases and J by 2 bases, leaving 10 bases between them. The CDR3 is made up of 14 amino acids. Germline V lookup: CDR1 LNHDA, CDR2 SQIVND (reference sequence). TCRdb's table, derived via immunoSEQ multiplex PCR, lists solely in-frame clones and lacks some. This sample carries about 400,000 clones, about 87% of them seen once, and the ten largest clones take 3%. This clone was observed a single time. The V and J genes are TRBV19 and TRBJ1-3; no clear D. Sample: peripheral blood. This TCR was sampled from a human donor in a cohort sampled during active COVID-19. CDR3 in DNA: TGTGCCAGTAGTTCCGGTCTGGCTGGAAACACCATATATTTT. This encodes CASSSGLAGNTIYF.